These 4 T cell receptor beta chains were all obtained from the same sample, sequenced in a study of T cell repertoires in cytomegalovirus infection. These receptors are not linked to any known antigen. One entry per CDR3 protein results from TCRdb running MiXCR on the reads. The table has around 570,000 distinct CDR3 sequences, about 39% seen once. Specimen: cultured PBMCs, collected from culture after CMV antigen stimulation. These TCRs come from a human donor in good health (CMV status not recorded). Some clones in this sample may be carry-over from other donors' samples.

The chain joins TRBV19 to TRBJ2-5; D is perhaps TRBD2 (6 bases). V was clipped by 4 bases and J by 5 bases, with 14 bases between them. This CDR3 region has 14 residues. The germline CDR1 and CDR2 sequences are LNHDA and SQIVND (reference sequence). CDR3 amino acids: CASSTGTPEETQYF. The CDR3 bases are TGTGCCAGTAGTACCGGGACTCCGGAGGAGACCCAGTACTTC.

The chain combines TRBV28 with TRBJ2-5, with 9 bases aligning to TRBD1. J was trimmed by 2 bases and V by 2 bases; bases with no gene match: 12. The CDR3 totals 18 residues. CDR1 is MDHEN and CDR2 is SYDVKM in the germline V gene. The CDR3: CASSLPPKGTGRQETQYF. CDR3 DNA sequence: TGTGCCAGCAGTTTACCCCCGAAGGGGACAGGGAGACAAGAGACCCAGTACTTC.

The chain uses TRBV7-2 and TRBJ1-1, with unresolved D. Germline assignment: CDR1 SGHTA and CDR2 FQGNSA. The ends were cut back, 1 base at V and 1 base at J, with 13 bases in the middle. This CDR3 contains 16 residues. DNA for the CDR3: TGTGCCAGCAGCTTAGAGGTGGGCAGGCCGAACACTGAAGCTTTCTTT. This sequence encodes CASSLEVGRPNTEAFF.

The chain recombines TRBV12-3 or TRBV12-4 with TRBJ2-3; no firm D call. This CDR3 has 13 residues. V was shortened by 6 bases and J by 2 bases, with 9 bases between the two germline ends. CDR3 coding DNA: TGTGCCAGCAGAGCAGCCACCACAGATACGCAGTATTTT. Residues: CASRAATTDTQYF.